These 27 T cell receptor beta chains were all obtained from the same sample, sequenced in a study of regulatory T cells in long-lasting Graves disease (dated by TCRdb to the early 2020s). The meaning of the sample's time point label: persistent/refractory GD, antithyroid drugs over 5 years with positive TRAb. RNA was extracted from PBMCs in TRIzol for both TCR sequencing and RNA sequencing. The protocol used for the library was multiplex PCR. TCRdb records Illumina HiSeq 4000 as the sequencer. CDR3 regions were amplified by Arm-PCR with iRepertoire HTBI primers to construct TCR beta libraries. TCRdb reran the public reads through fastp at Q25 and MiXCR, keeping productive beta chains. Each CDR3 protein gets just one entry, which takes the most common genes and DNA from the rows behind it. This sample gives 350,000 to 500,000 distinct CDR3 sequences in total; roughly a fifth of them show up just once. The ten biggest clones cover over 11% of the sample.

The specimen was peripheral blood mononuclear cells (PBMCs), collected when the disease was refractory, from a patient treated with antithyroid drugs. The receptors derive from a female donor with Graves disease.

This clonotype was picked up a small number of times. The chain employs TRBV5-1 and TRBJ2-7, with 7 positions matching TRBD2. CDR3 length: 15 residues. The V gene's germline CDR1 is SGHRS and CDR2 YFSETQ. The J segment lost 1 base and the V segment lost 5 bases, leaving 9 bases of the junction unmatched. The CDR3 DNA sequence: TGCGCCAGCAGGAATCCCGGGGACTATTCCTACGAGCAGTACTTC. Translated: CASRNPGDYSYEQYF.

The table lists this clonotype with many counts. This sequence joins TRBV28 and TRBJ2-7; D may match TRBD1 or TRBD2 (5 bases each). Germline V gene sequence: CDR1 MDHEN, CDR2 SYDVKM. The CDR3 has 12 residues. V lost 5 bases and J lost 7, with 12 bases in between. CDR3 amino acids: CASSAEWGEQYF. CDR3 DNA: TGTGCCAGCAGTGCCGAATGGGGGGAGCAGTACTTC.

The V gene is TRBV28, the J gene TRBJ2-1, with unresolved D. The length of the CDR3 is 13 residues. Trimming took off 5 bases at V and 8 bases at J, with 13 bases between the two ends. The germline V gene encodes CDR1 MDHEN and CDR2 SYDVKM. The chain's CDR3 is CASSKRTSDEQFF. CDR3 DNA: TGTGCCAGCAGTAAACGGACCAGCGATGAGCAGTTCTTC.

This chain uses TRBV12-3 or TRBV12-4 with TRBJ1-1, with a tentative D call TRBD1 (5 bases). Deletions cut 3 bases from V and 7 bases from J, with 12 bases between. CDR3 length: 13 residues. The CDR3 sequence: CASSFNQGFEAFF. CDR3 sequence (DNA): TGTGCCAGCAGTTTCAACCAGGGCTTTGAAGCTTTCTTT.

This clonotype showed up many times. The CDR3 nucleotides read TGCAGTGCTAGCCCGGACAGGGACGAGCAGTACTTC. Amino acids: CSASPDRDEQYF. The V and J genes are TRBV20-1 and TRBJ2-7, with 8 bases fitting TRBD1. V shed 3 bases, J shed 5 bases, and the junction held 3 bases outside the gene matches. Germline CDR1 reads DFQATT; CDR2 reads SNEGSKA (reference sequence). The CDR3 extends over 12 amino acids.

This clonotype was found many times. V is TRBV2 and J is TRBJ2-2; 16 positions match TRBD2. Germline V CDR1 and CDR2: SNHLY, FYNNEI. J was trimmed by 4 bases and V by 6 bases; bases with no gene match: 5. The CDR3 sequence is 17 residues long. The CDR3: CASSRGLAGGTTGELFF. The CDR3 DNA is TGTGCCAGCAGCCGGGGACTAGCGGGAGGGACCACCGGGGAGCTGTTTTTT.

In this sample, this clonotype turned up many times. The genes are TRBV11-2 and TRBJ1-1; no firm D call. The V gene's germline CDR1 is SGHAT and CDR2 FQNNGV. The V and J ends lost 5 bases and 7 bases respectively, with 14 bases between them. The CDR3 totals 13 residues. As DNA, the CDR3 is TGTGCCAGCAGCACCCACATTTTAAGTGAAGCTTTCTTT. Protein: CASSTHILSEAFF.

CDR3 protein: CSVTGGAGAFF. CDR3 sequence (DNA): TGCAGCGTTACCGGAGGGGCAGGGGCTTTCTTT. The chain employs TRBV29-1 and TRBJ1-1; a weak D match, TRBD1 (5 bases). The CDR3 is 11 residues long. CDR1 SQVTM and CDR2 ANQGSEA come from the germline V gene. The germline V and J ends were trimmed by 5 bases and 11 bases, with 15 bases remaining between them.

This clonotype was seen a few times. This chain uses TRBV7-9 with TRBJ1-6, with D perhaps matching TRBD1 (6 bases). Germline assignment: CDR1 SEHNR and CDR2 FQNEAQ (reference sequence). V was cut by 6 bases and J by 5 bases, with 11 bases left in between. The CDR3 extends over 14 amino acids. DNA of the CDR3: TGTGCCAGCAGTGTGGACAGAGATAATTCACCCCTCCACTTT. Residues: CASSVDRDNSPLHF. The full variable domain, completed using reference TRBV7-9 and TRBJ1-6, is DTGVSQNPRHKITKRGQNVTFRCDPISEHNRLYWYRQTLGQGPEFLTYFQNEAQLEKSRLLSDRFSAERPKGSFSTLEIQRTEQGDSAMYLCASSVDRDNSPLHFGNGTRLTVT.

The CDR3 region has the DNA TGTGCCAGCAGTGGTTCTAGCGGGACTGAGACCCAGTACTTC. Translation gives CASSGSSGTETQYF. The chain employs TRBV2 and TRBJ2-5; TRBD2 matches 9 bases. Germline assignment: CDR1 SNHLY and CDR2 FYNNEI. CDR3 size: 14 residues. J lost 5 bases, V lost 4 bases, and 5 bases had no gene match.

At least ten counts were recorded for this clonotype. The chain combines TRBV20-1 with TRBJ2-5; 12 positions match TRBD2. Germline assignment: CDR1 DFQATT and CDR2 SNEGSKA (reference sequence). This CDR3 is 12 amino acids long. With V trimmed by 5 bases and J by 9 bases, 4 bases remained unmatched. The CDR3 DNA follows: TGCAGTGCTTGGGCTAGCGGGAGGGCCCAGTACTTC. Residues: CSAWASGRAQYF.

This clonotype was observed once. This may come from a read error, since a much larger clone is one base off. The chain combines TRBV12-3 or TRBV12-4 with TRBJ1-5; D not certain. The CDR3 length is 18 residues. V was pared by 4 bases and J by 4 bases, with 23 bases between. Here the CDR3 DNA reads TGTGCCAGCAGTTACAGTTTTGGGCCACGACATCCAAATCAGCCCCAGCATTTT. This codes for CASSYSFGPRHPNQPQHF.

The rearrangement joins TRBV9 to TRBJ2-7, with D tentatively TRBD1 (6 bases). The CDR3 runs to 17 residues. In germline, CDR1 is SGDLS, CDR2 YYNGEE. V lost 0 bases, J lost 9 bases, and 25 bases lay in between. The CDR3 DNA follows: TGTGCCAGCAGCGTAGGTGAGAGAATATCAGGACAGCTTGGGCAGTACTTC. Translated, it gives CASSVGERISGQLGQYF.

Ten or more counts support this clonotype. The chain couples TRBV28 to TRBJ1-1, with D perhaps TRBD1 (6 bases). There are 16 residues in the CDR3. The ends were cut back, 3 bases at V and 0 bases at J, with 14 bases in the middle. Germline V gene sequence: CDR1 MDHEN, CDR2 SYDVKM. CDR3 sequence reads: CASSFLTDRLNTEAFF. DNA for the CDR3: TGTGCCAGCAGTTTCCTAACGGACAGATTGAACACTGAAGCTTTCTTT. Supplemented by reference TRBV28 and TRBJ1-1, the full variable domain reads DVKVTQSSRYLVKRTGEKVFLECVQDMDHENMFWYRQDPGLGLRLIYFSYDVKMKEKGDIPEGYSVSREKKERFSLILESASTNQTSMYLCASSFLTDRLNTEAFFGQGTRLTVV.

The sample holds many counts of this clonotype. V gene TRBV30 combines with J gene TRBJ1-5; no clear D. V dropped 2 bases and J dropped 0 bases, with 11 bases sitting between them. The CDR3 is 15 amino acids. Germline V gene data show CDR1 as GTSNPN and CDR2 as SVGIG (reference sequence). CDR3 in DNA: TGTGCCTGGAGTCCGGCTTCTCATAGCAATCAGCCCCAGCATTTT. Translated: CAWSPASHSNQPQHF.

This clonotype was counted ten times or more. The V gene is TRBV27, the J gene TRBJ1-5; unclear D gene. V was cut by 2 bases and J by 7 bases, with 9 bases left in between. Germline V gene lookup returns CDR1 MNHEY and CDR2 SMNVEV (reference sequence). The CDR3 is made up of 13 amino acids. The CDR3 nucleotides are TGTGCCAGCAGTTTACTATTCGGGCAGCCCCAGCATTTT. It yields the protein CASSLLFGQPQHF.

The sample holds many counts of this clonotype. The V call is TRBV2, the J call TRBJ1-2, with 7 nucleotides matching TRBD1. The CDR3 totals 14 residues. Germline V lookup: CDR1 SNHLY, CDR2 FYNNEI. V lost 6 bases to trimming and J lost 6 bases; unmatched junction nucleotides: 10. The CDR3 nucleotides are TGTGCCAGCAGCGTCAGGACAGGTGCGGATGGCTACACCTTC. Protein sequence: CASSVRTGADGYTF.

About this clonotype: The conserved phenylalanine or tryptophan is not found at the CDR3 terminus, so this likely reflects a read error. The chain carries TRBV11-2 and TRBJ1-1; no reliable D call. V shed 1 base and J shed 4 bases, with 10 bases lying between them. The germline gives CDR1 SGHAT, CDR2 FQNNGV. The CDR3 has 14 residues. This CDR3 is CASSLGFVGTEAFL. In DNA, the CDR3 is TGTGCCAGCAGCTTAGGGTTCGTTGGCACTGAAGCTTTCCTT.

This clonotype was recorded a few times. At one of its ends the junction is not consistent with the germline gene, which may arise from a read error. V is TRBV5-1 and J is TRBJ2-3; 11 bases line up with TRBD2. CDR1 and CDR2 from the germline V gene are SGHRS and YFSETQ. This CDR3 region has 18 residues. The CDR3 DNA is TGTGCCAGCAGCTTGGTTTTTTGGACTAGCGGGCGTCCAGATACGCAGTGTTTT. Residues: CASSLVFWTSGRPDTQCF.

This clonotype was seen repeatedly, ten times or more. V usage is TRBV10-3 and J usage is TRBJ2-7; 8 nucleotides match TRBD1. Germline V CDR1 and CDR2: ENHRY, SYGVKD. The CDR3 spans 13 residues. Trimming took 2 bases from V and 5 from J; bases not matched to a gene: 2. For the CDR3, the DNA is TGTGCCATCAGTGAGGCAGGGGGCAACGAGCAGTACTTC. Protein sequence: CAISEAGGNEQYF.

Many counts were recorded for this clonotype. This chain connects TRBV28 to TRBJ2-5, with 12 bases that match TRBD2. The V segment lost 5 bases and the J segment 2 bases; nucleotides outside the gene matches: 3. Per germline, CDR1 MDHEN and CDR2 SYDVKM. The CDR3 runs 15 residues. The chain's CDR3 is CASSGTSGWQETQYF. The CDR3, as DNA: TGTGCCAGCAGTGGGACTAGCGGGTGGCAAGAGACCCAGTACTTC.

This clonotype was seen repeatedly, ten times or more. V usage is TRBV27 and J usage is TRBJ2-7; 11 bases map to TRBD2. CDR1 and CDR2 (germline): MNHEY, SMNVEV (reference sequence). With V trimmed by 5 bases and J by 3 bases, 9 bases remained unmatched. CDR3 length equals 16 residues. DNA of the CDR3: TGTGCCAGCAGTCCCTCGGGACTAGCGGATCACTACGAGCAGTACTTC. Its protein is CASSPSGLADHYEQYF.

This clonotype was picked up many times. The genes are TRBV11-2 and TRBJ2-7; the D is unclear. Germline V CDR1 and CDR2: SGHAT, FQNNGV. V was shortened by 0 bases and J by 7 bases, with 10 bases between the two germline ends. The CDR3 loop spans 13 amino acids. This CDR3 is CASSLEPSGEQYF. The CDR3 DNA reads as TGTGCCAGCAGCTTAGAGCCCTCTGGGGAGCAGTACTTC.

In its sample, this clonotype was seen a few times. This chain links TRBV7-2 with TRBJ1-5; 9 nucleotides agree with TRBD1. The germline CDR1 and CDR2 sequences are SGHTA and FQGNSA. The CDR3 length is 15 residues. Germline trimming cut 3 bases from V and 9 bases from J; bases unmatched to any gene: 9. Here the CDR3 reads CASSFGGQGGGPQHF. The CDR3 nucleotides are TGTGCCAGCAGCTTTGGGGGACAGGGAGGCGGGCCCCAGCATTTT.

V is TRBV28 and J is TRBJ1-2; the D gene is possibly TRBD1 (6 bases). The CDR3 has 14 amino acids. The V end lost 3 bases, the J end lost 3 bases, and 11 bases lay between the germline ends. Germline V CDR1 and CDR2: MDHEN, SYDVKM. The CDR3: CASSLNPGDYGYTF. The DNA of the CDR3 is TGTGCCAGCAGTTTGAACCCAGGGGACTATGGCTACACCTTC.

This clonotype occurred a few times. This sequence joins TRBV28 and TRBJ2-1; the match to TRBD2 covers 13 bases. V lost 2 bases to trimming and J lost 6 bases; unmatched junction nucleotides: 1. CDR3 size: 15 residues. The germline V gene encodes CDR1 MDHEN and CDR2 SYDVKM. DNA for the CDR3: TGTGCCAGCAGTTTAGGGACTAGCGGGGCCAATGAGCAGTTCTTC. This encodes CASSLGTSGANEQFF.

This clonotype was recorded many times. The chain uses TRBV5-6 and TRBJ1-2; D is undetermined. The CDR3 has 16 residues. The ends were cut back, 0 bases at V and 5 bases at J, with 17 bases in the middle. Germline values: CDR1 SGHDT, CDR2 YYEEEE. CDR3 residues: CASSLVSGYLQYGYTF. The CDR3 DNA reads TGTGCCAGCAGCTTGGTTTCAGGTTACCTACAGTATGGCTACACCTTC.